This T cell receptor (beta chain) appears in the sequencing data of a study of STAT5B mutations in CD4+ large granular lymphocyte leukemia. The CDR3 has 15 residues. Trimming removed 5 bases from V and 4 bases from J; junction bases left unmatched: 10. Germline V lookup: CDR1 LNHDA, CDR2 SQIVND (reference sequence). Buffy coats from healthy blood donors served as controls. Sequencing was at survey level. Using immunoSEQ multiplex PCR, the repertoire was profiled, and TCRdb retains in-frame clones only, with some absent. The sample consists of around 28,000 clones, about three quarters of them appearing once.

The sequence came from a human donor in good health. The J gene is TRBJ2-7, the V gene TRBV19; 8 positions match TRBD2. The source material was CD4+ T cells from blood buffy coats. In DNA, the CDR3 is TGTGCCAGTAGTCGCCCCGGAGCGGGAGCTTACGAGCAGTACTTC. Translating gives CASSRPGAGAYEQYF.